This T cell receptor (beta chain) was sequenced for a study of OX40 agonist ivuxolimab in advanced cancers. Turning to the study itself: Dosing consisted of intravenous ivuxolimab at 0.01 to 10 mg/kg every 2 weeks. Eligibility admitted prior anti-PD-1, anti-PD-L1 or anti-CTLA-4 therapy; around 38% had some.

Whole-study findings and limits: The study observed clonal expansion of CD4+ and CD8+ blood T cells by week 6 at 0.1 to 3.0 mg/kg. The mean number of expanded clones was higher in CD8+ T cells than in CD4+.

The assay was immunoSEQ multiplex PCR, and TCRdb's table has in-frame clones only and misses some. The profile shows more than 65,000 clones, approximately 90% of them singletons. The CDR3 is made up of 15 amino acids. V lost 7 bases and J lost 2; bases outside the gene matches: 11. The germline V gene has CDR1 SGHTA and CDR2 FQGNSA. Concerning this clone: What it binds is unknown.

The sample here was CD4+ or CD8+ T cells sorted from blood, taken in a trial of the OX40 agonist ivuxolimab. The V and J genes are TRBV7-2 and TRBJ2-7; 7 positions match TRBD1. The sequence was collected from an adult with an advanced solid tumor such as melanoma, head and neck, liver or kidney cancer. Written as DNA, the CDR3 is TGTGCCAGCACCCTTGGGGCAGGGGGAGCCTACGAGCAGTACTTC. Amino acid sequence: CASTLGAGGAYEQYF.